These 13 T cell receptor beta chains came from one sample sequenced in a study of blood T cell repertoires in COVID-19. The repertoire was sequenced with immunoSEQ multiplex PCR; TCRdb's copy has only in-frame clones and lacks some. The sample lists 80,000 or so clones, around 83% seen once, with 10% to 11% in the top ten. The sample comprised peripheral blood. These receptors all come from a man in his fifties or sixties with COVID-19, enrolled during active disease.

This chain joins TRBV11-2 and TRBJ1-2; D ambiguous. V was shortened by 1 base and J by 4 bases, with 10 bases between the two germline ends. Looked up from germline, CDR1 is SGHAT and CDR2 is FQNNGV. This CDR3 region has 14 residues. CDR3 DNA sequence: TGTGCCAGCAGCTTAGGCTCCTCAGGCTATGGCTACACCTTC. Translation gives CASSLGSSGYGYTF.

The chain employs TRBV18 and TRBJ1-2; 7 bases are a match to TRBD1. The V gene's germline CDR1 is KGHSH and CDR2 LQKENI. The CDR3 sequence is 18 residues long. The junction had 17 bases not matched to a gene; V was cut back by 5 bases and J by 2 bases. The DNA of the CDR3 is TGTGCCAGCTCAACATTTCCCCGGGACAGCGGCGAAAACTATGGCTACACCTTC. Translating gives CASSTFPRDSGENYGYTF. The variable domain in full, completed from reference TRBV18 and TRBJ1-2, reads NAGVMQNPRHLVRRRGQEARLRCSPMKGHSHVYWYRQLPEEGLKFMVYLQKENIIDESGMPKERFSAEFPKEGPSILRIQQVVRGDSAAYFCASSTFPRDSGENYGYTFGSGTRLTVV.

This clone was detected once. V is TRBV24-1 and J is TRBJ2-3, with TRBD2 identical over 11 bases. CDR1 is KGHDR and CDR2 is SFDVKD in the germline V gene. The V gene end was trimmed by 3 bases and the J gene end by 2 bases; junction bases not matched to a gene: 3. The CDR3 has 16 amino acids. CDR3 protein: CATSDPSGRTTDTQYF. In DNA form, the CDR3 reads TGTGCCACCAGTGATCCTAGCGGGAGGACCACAGATACGCAGTATTTT.

The V call is TRBV29-1, the J call TRBJ2-7, with 11 bases matching TRBD2. CDR1 is SQVTM, CDR2 ANQGSEA, per germline. V dropped 3 bases and J dropped 1; count of bases not matched to a gene: 2. The CDR3 length is 14 residues. The CDR3 bases are TGCAGCGTTGACATAGCGGGAGGGTCCTACGAGCAGTACTTC. The encoded protein is CSVDIAGGSYEQYF.

The chain carries TRBV5-6 and TRBJ1-1, with TRBD1 matching over 9 bases. CDR3 length: 16 residues. The V segment lost 0 bases and the J segment 3 bases; nucleotides outside the gene matches: 6. Germline assignment: CDR1 SGHDT and CDR2 YYEEEE. The CDR3 loop is CASSLEGQGGYTEAFF. The CDR3 DNA follows: TGTGCCAGCAGCTTGGAGGGACAGGGAGGATACACTGAAGCTTTCTTT. The complete variable domain, with remaining parts taken from reference TRBV5-6 and TRBJ1-1, reads DAGVTQSPTHLIKTRGQQVTLRCSPKSGHDTVSWYQQALGQGPQFIFQYYEEEERQRGNFPDRFSGHQFPNYSSELNVNALLLGDSALYLCASSLEGQGGYTEAFFGQGTRLTVV.

The chain uses TRBV19 and TRBJ2-7, with 8 bases identical to TRBD2. CDR3 size: 13 residues. Trimming removed 5 bases from V and 2 bases from J; junction bases left unmatched: 2. Germline V gives CDR1 LNHDA, CDR2 SQIVND (reference sequence). This chain's CDR3 is CASSFSGTYEQYF. The CDR3 bases are TGTGCCAGTAGTTTTAGCGGGACCTACGAGCAGTACTTC.

The chain carries TRBV19 and TRBJ1-2, with D perhaps TRBD1 (6 bases). The CDR3 runs to 15 residues. V was trimmed by 6 bases and J by 2 bases, leaving 16 bases between them. Germline V gene lookup returns CDR1 LNHDA and CDR2 SQIVND (reference sequence). The CDR3 coding sequence is TGTGCCAGTAGGTTTAGGGGGAGCAGCAACTATGGCTACACCTTC. Translation: CASRFRGSSNYGYTF.

This clone has a handful of counts. V gene TRBV3-1 (or the pseudogene TRBV3-2) combines with J gene TRBJ2-7, with D possibly matching TRBD1 (5 bases). The CDR3 loop spans 15 amino acids. The V end was cut by 3 bases, the J end by 0 bases, with 12 bases between. Looked up from germline, CDR1 is LGHDT and CDR2 is YNNKEL (reference sequence). For the CDR3, the DNA is TGTGCCAGCAGCCAGATAGGGGCCAGCTCCTACGAGCAGTACTTC. Residues: CASSQIGASSYEQYF.

The CDR3 protein is CASRNSGSHNQPQHF. The CDR3 DNA reads as TGTGCCAGCAGAAACTCAGGATCCCACAATCAGCCCCAGCATTTT. The genes are TRBV6-5 and TRBJ1-5; D gene ambiguous. Trimming shortened V by 6 bases and J by 3 bases, and 15 bases separated the two germline ends. The CDR3 covers 15 residues. CDR1 is MNHEY and CDR2 is SVGAGI in the germline V gene.

The chain has TRBV2 and TRBJ2-7; 8 nucleotides align to TRBD1. There are 14 residues in the CDR3. Germline CDR1 SNHLY, CDR2 FYNNEI. J was trimmed by 2 bases and V by 4 bases; bases with no gene match: 4. CDR3 DNA sequence: TGTGCCAGCAGTGGCGGGACAGGTGCCTACGAGCAGTACTTC. It translates to CASSGGTGAYEQYF.

V gene TRBV30 combines with J gene TRBJ2-2, with 7 nucleotides matching TRBD1. Germline CDR1 is GTSNPN and CDR2 is SVGIG (reference sequence). V was pared by 8 bases and J by 6 bases, with 12 bases of the junction left unmatched. This CDR3 spans 14 amino acids. For the CDR3, the DNA is TGTGCCCAGCCGGGACAGTCTATCTCCGGGGAGCTGTTTTTT. Translation: CAQPGQSISGELFF.

The V and J genes are TRBV27 and TRBJ1-1; perhaps TRBD1 as D (6 bases). V was clipped by 3 bases and J by 0 bases, with 14 bases between them. Germline V lookup: CDR1 MNHEY, CDR2 SMNVEV (reference sequence). This CDR3 is built from 16 residues. The CDR3 sequence is CASSFHGTPMNTEAFF. The DNA for the CDR3 is TGTGCCAGCAGTTTTCATGGGACACCCATGAACACTGAAGCTTTCTTT.

The chain is built from TRBV5-6 and TRBJ2-7; no reliable D call. CDR3 size: 13 residues. Trimming shortened V by 2 bases and J by 2 bases, and 8 bases separated the two germline ends. Germline CDR1 SGHDT, CDR2 YYEEEE. The CDR3 nucleotides read TGTGCCAGCAGCTTAGCCCAAACCTACGAGCAGTACTTC. Its protein is CASSLAQTYEQYF.